The 13 T cell receptor beta chains given below trace back to one sample, sequenced in a study of T cell responses to AZD1222 COVID-19 vaccine. The assay was immunoSEQ multiplex PCR, and TCRdb's table has in-frame clones only and misses some. The data contain about 150,000 clones, 90% of them singletons. The material sequenced was peripheral blood, taken on day 0 of AZD1222 vaccination. The receptors were gathered from an adult in good health.

The gene calls are TRBV28 and TRBJ1-2; D is unclear. CDR3 length equals 15 residues. V was cut by 2 bases and J by 0 bases, with 10 bases left in between. Germline-derived CDR1 and CDR2 are MDHEN and SYDVKM. The CDR3 loop is CASSLQNRANYGYTF. In DNA form, the CDR3 reads TGTGCCAGCAGTTTACAGAACAGAGCTAACTATGGCTACACCTTC.

The chain is built from TRBV7-8 and TRBJ1-1; D is uncertain. The CDR3 runs 13 residues. V lost 5 bases and J lost 2, with 9 bases in between. Germline V gene data show CDR1 as SGHVS and CDR2 as FQNEAQ. As DNA, the CDR3 is TGTGCCAGCAGCCGTCAGCGAAACACTGAAGCTTTCTTT. This translates into CASSRQRNTEAFF.

The rearrangement links TRBV5-1 to TRBJ2-5; the D is unclear. With 5 bases removed from V and 5 bases from J, the gap between germline ends came to 10 bases. This CDR3 has 12 residues. Germline V CDR1 and CDR2: SGHRS, YFSETQ. The CDR3 protein is CASRGGHETQYF. The CDR3 coding sequence is TGCGCCAGCAGGGGTGGGCACGAGACCCAGTACTTC. Full variable domain (missing parts from reference TRBV5-1 and TRBJ2-5): KAGVTQTPRYLIKTRGQQVTLSCSPISGHRSVSWYQQTPGQGLQFLFEYFSETQRNKGNFPGRFSGRQFSNSRSEMNVSTLELGDSALYLCASRGGHETQYFGPGTRLLVL.

The chain links TRBV6-2 or TRBV6-3 to TRBJ2-5, with D unclear. Trimming stripped 0 bases from V and 5 bases from J, with 19 bases between. This CDR3 is built from 17 residues. CDR1 is MNHEY and CDR2 is SVGEGT in the germline V gene. CDR3 DNA: TGTGCCAGCAGTTACTCGTCCTGGCACAGCCCATGGGAGACCCAGTACTTC. The encoded protein is CASSYSSWHSPWETQYF.

This clone was counted a single time. V gene TRBV12-3 or TRBV12-4 combines with J gene TRBJ2-3; a possible D gene is TRBD2 (5 bases). This CDR3 has 12 residues. V was clipped by 7 bases and J by 1 base, with 6 bases between them. The CDR3: CASKGGTDTQYF. CDR3 nucleotides: TGTGCCAGCAAGGGAGGCACAGATACGCAGTATTTT.

V is TRBV7-3 and J is TRBJ2-3; D is unclear. Per the germline V gene, CDR1 is SGHTA and CDR2 is FQGTGA. This CDR3 has 14 amino acids. V was cut by 2 bases and J by 2 bases, with 8 bases left in between. The CDR3 sequence is CASSLSPTTDTQYF. Here the CDR3 DNA reads TGTGCCAGCAGCTTATCGCCTACCACAGATACGCAGTATTTT.

The V and J genes are TRBV10-3 and TRBJ2-1; D call uncertain. This CDR3 is built from 13 residues. Trimming cost V 8 bases and J 8 bases, with 16 bases left between them. In germline, CDR1 is ENHRY, CDR2 SYGVKD. The CDR3 reads CAIGKEVVDEQFF. The CDR3 nucleotides read TGTGCCATCGGGAAAGAGGTGGTCGATGAGCAGTTCTTC.

The chain joins TRBV5-1 to TRBJ2-3; 8 nucleotides line up with TRBD2. CDR3 size: 16 residues. J lost 1 base, V lost 1 base, and 5 bases had no gene match. The germline V gene encodes CDR1 SGHRS and CDR2 YFSETQ. The CDR3 DNA reads as TGCGCCAGCAGCTTGAGGAGCGGGGGCCGCACAGATACGCAGTATTTT. It encodes CASSLRSGGRTDTQYF.

This sequence joins TRBV7-2 and TRBJ2-7; 9 positions agree with TRBD2. CDR3 size: 15 residues. The germline V gene has CDR1 SGHTA and CDR2 FQGNSA. V dropped 1 base and J dropped 6; count of bases not matched to a gene: 7. The CDR3 bases are TGTGCCAGCAGCTTAGAGGGACTAGCTTTCCGCGAGCAGTACTTC. As protein: CASSLEGLAFREQYF. Looking up the rest from reference TRBV7-2 and TRBJ2-7 gives the full variable domain: GAGVSQSPSNKVTEKGKDVELRCDPISGHTALYWYRQSLGQGLEFLIYFQGNSAPDKSGLPSDRFSAERTGGSVSTLTIQRTQQEDSAVYLCASSLEGLAFREQYFGPGTRLTVT.

This rearrangement joins TRBV7-9 to TRBJ1-1; TRBD1 might be the D (5 bases). Germline V gives CDR1 SEHNR, CDR2 FQNEAQ (reference sequence). The CDR3 runs 18 residues. Trimming took off 4 bases at V and 2 bases at J, with 23 bases between the two ends. The CDR3 DNA reads as TGTGCCAGCAGCTCCCTATTGGGAGGGGCCGCAGGAAACACTGAAGCTTTCTTT. Its translation: CASSSLLGGAAGNTEAFF.

This chain connects TRBV7-8 to TRBJ1-1, with unresolved D. The germline V gene encodes CDR1 SGHVS and CDR2 FQNEAQ. CDR3 length: 15 amino acids. The V and J ends lost 5 bases and 5 bases respectively, with 18 bases between them. The DNA for the CDR3 is TGTGCCAGCAGCCAAGCGGGAGGTGGAGGGACTGAAGCTTTCTTT. Translation: CASSQAGGGGTEAFF. The whole variable domain, filled in from reference TRBV7-8 and TRBJ1-1, reads GAGVSQSPRYKVAKRGQDVALRCDPISGHVSLFWYQQALGQGPEFLTYFQNEAQLDKSGLPSDRFFAERPEGSVSTLKIQRTQQEDSAVYLCASSQAGGGGTEAFFGQGTRLTVV.

CDR3 in DNA: TGTGCCAGCAGCCAAGCTAGCGGGTATACCCACGAGCAGTACTTC. Translated, it gives CASSQASGYTHEQYF. The chain recombines TRBV3-1 (or the pseudogene TRBV3-2) with TRBJ2-7; 8 bases map to TRBD2. V shed 1 base and J 5 bases; nucleotides not matched to a gene: 7. Germline CDR1 and CDR2: LGHDT and YNNKEL (reference sequence). This CDR3 comprises 15 residues.

This rearrangement joins TRBV5-1 to TRBJ2-1; D remains ambiguous. Per germline, CDR1 SGHRS and CDR2 YFSETQ. The V end lost 1 base, the J end lost 0 bases, and 5 bases lay between the germline ends. The CDR3 extends over 14 amino acids. The CDR3 sequence: CASSLISSYNEQFF. The CDR3 DNA reads as TGCGCCAGCAGCTTGATAAGCTCCTACAATGAGCAGTTCTTC.